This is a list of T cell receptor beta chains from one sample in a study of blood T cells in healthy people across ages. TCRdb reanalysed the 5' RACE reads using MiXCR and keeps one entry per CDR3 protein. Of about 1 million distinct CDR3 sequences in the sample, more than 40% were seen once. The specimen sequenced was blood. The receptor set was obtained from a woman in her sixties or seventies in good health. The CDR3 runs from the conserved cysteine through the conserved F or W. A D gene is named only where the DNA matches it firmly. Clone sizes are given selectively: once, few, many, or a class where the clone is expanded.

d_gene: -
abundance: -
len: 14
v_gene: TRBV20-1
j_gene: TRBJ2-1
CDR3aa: CSSSQGSSYNEQFF
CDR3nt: TGCAGCTCTTCCCAGGGGTCCTCCTACAATGAGCAGTTCTTC

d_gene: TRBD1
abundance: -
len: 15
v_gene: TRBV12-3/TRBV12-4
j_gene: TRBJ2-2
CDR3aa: CASSLWGQGPGELFF
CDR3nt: TGTGCCAGCAGTTTATGGGGACAGGGTCCCGGGGAGCTGTTTTTT

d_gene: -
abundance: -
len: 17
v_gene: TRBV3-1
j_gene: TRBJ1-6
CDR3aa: CASSQAEGGTYNSPLHF
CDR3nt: TGTGCCAGCAGCCAAGCTGAGGGAGGCACCTATAATTCACCCCTCCACTTT

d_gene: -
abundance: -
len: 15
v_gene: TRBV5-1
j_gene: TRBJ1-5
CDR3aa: CASRQSWDSNQPQHF
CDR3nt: TGCGCCAGCAGGCAAAGTTGGGATAGCAATCAGCCCCAGCATTTT

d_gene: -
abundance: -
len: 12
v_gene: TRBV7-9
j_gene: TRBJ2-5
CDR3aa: CASNRGPETQYF
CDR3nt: TGTGCCAGCAACAGAGGCCCGGAGACCCAGTACTTC

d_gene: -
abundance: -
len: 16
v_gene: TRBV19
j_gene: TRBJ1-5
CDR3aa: CASSIAPGASNQPQHF
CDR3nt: TGTGCCAGTAGTATCGCCCCGGGGGCGAGCAATCAGCCCCAGCATTTT

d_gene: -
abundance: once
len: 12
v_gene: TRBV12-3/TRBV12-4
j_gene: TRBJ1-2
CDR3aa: CASSLKGYVYTF
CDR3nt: TGTGCCAGCAGTTTAAAAGGTTATGTCTACACCTTC

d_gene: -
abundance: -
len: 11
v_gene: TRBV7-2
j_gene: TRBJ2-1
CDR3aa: CASRGVGEQFF
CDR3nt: TGTGCCAGCAGGGGAGTGGGTGAGCAGTTCTTC

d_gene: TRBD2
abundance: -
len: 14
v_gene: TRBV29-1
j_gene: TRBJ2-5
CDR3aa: CSGGTSGALNEQYF
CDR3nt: TGCAGCGGGGGGACTAGCGGGGCTCTCAATGAGCAGTACTTC

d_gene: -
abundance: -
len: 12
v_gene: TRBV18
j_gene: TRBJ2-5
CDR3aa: CASSPSRDPAYF
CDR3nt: TGTGCCAGCTCACCTTCCCGGGACCCAGCGTACTTC

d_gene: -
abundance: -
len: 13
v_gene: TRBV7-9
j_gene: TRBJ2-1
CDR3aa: CASSVVRRDEQFF
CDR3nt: TGTGCCAGCAGCGTAGTACGCCGGGATGAGCAGTTCTTC

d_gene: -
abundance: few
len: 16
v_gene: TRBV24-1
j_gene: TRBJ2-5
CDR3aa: CATSDAREVYQETQYF
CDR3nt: TGTGCCACCAGTGATGCCCGCGAAGTTTACCAAGAGACCCAGTACTTC

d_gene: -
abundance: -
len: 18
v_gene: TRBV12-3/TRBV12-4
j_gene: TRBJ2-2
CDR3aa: CASSLFPPAGKNTGELFF
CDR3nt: TGTGCCAGCAGTTTATTCCCCCCCGCAGGGAAAAACACCGGGGAGCTGTTTTTT

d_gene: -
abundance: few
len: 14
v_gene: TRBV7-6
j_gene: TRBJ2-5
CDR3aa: CASSLAEYQETQYF
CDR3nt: TGTGCCAGCAGCTTGGCAGAGTACCAAGAGACCCAGTACTTC

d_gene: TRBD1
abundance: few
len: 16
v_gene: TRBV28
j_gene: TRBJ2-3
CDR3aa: CASSPSGTGFTDTQYF
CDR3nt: TGTGCCAGCAGCCCTTCCGGGACAGGGTTCACAGATACGCAGTATTTT

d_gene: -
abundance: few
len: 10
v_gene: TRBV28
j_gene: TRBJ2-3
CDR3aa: CARKSDTQYF
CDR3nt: TGTGCCAGAAAGTCCGATACGCAGTATTTT

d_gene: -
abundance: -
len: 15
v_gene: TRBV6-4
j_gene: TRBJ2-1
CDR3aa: CASATRDIALNVQFF
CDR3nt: TGTGCCAGCGCCACCCGGGACATAGCGTTAAATGTGCAGTTCTTC

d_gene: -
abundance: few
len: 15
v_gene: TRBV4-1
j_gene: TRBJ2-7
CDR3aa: CASSQDLRDLYEQYF
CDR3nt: TGCGCCAGCAGCCAAGATCTAAGGGATCTCTACGAGCAGTACTTC

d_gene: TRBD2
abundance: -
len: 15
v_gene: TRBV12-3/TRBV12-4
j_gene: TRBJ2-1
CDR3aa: CASSLSGGRAKEQFF
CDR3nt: TGTGCCAGCAGTTTGAGTGGCGGGAGGGCAAAAGAGCAGTTCTTC

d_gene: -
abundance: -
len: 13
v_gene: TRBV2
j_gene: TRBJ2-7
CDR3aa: CASSENLSLEQYF
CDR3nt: TGTGCCAGCAGTGAAAATCTAAGTCTCGAGCAGTACTTC

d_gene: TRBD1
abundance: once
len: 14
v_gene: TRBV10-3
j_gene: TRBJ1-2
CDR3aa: CAIRRTGGDYGYTF
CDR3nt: TGTGCCATCAGGCGGACAGGGGGTGACTATGGCTACACCTTC

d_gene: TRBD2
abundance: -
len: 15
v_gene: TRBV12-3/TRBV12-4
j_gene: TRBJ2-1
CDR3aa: CASSFLTSGSREQFF
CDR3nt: TGTGCCAGCAGTTTCTTGACTAGCGGGAGTCGTGAGCAGTTCTTC

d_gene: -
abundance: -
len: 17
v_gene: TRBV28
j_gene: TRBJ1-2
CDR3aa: CASSLPGGTGTQGGYTF
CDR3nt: TGTGCCAGCAGTTTGCCGGGAGGGACCGGGACGCAAGGTGGCTACACCTTC

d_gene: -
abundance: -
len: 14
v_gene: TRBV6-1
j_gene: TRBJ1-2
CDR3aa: CASSGTAPNYGYTF
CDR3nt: TGTGCCAGCAGTGGGACCGCTCCTAACTATGGCTACACCTTC

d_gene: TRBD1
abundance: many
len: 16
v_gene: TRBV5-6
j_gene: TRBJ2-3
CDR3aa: CASSFYRGSGTDTQYF
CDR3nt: TGTGCCAGCAGCTTCTACAGGGGCTCTGGCACAGATACGCAGTATTTT

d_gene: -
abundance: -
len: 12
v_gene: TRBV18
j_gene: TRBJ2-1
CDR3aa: CASAYAYNEQFF
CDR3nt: TGTGCCAGCGCCTACGCCTACAATGAGCAGTTCTTC